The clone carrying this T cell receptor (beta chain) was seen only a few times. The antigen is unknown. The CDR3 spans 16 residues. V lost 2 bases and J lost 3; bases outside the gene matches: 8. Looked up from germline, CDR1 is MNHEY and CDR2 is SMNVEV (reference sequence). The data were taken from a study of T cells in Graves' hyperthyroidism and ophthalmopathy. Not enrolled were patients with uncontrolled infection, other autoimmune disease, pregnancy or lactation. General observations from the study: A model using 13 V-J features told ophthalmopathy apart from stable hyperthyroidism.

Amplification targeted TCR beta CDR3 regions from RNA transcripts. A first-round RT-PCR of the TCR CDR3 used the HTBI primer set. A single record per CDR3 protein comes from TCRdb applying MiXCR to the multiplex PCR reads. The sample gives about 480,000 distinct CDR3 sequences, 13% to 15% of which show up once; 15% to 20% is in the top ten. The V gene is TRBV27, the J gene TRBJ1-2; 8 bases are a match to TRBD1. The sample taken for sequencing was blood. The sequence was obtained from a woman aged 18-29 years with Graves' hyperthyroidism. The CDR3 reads CASSLPDREKDYGYTF. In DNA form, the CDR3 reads TGTGCCAGCAGTTTACCGGACAGGGAGAAAGACTATGGCTACACCTTC.